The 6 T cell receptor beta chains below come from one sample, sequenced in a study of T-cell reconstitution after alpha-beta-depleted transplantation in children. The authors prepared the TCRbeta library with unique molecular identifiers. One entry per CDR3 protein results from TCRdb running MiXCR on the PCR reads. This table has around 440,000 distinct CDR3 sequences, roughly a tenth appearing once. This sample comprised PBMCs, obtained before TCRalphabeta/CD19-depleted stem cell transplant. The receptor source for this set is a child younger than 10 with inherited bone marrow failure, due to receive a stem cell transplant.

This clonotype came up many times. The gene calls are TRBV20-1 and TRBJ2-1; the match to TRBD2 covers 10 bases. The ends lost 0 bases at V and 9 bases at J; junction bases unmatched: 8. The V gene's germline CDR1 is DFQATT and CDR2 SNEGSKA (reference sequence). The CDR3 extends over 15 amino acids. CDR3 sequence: CSARDASGGYGEQFF. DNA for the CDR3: TGCAGTGCTAGAGACGCTAGCGGGGGCTACGGTGAGCAGTTCTTC.

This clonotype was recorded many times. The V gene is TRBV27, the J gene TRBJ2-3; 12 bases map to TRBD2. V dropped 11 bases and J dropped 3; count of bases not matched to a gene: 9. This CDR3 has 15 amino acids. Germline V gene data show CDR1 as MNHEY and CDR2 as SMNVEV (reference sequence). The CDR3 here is CAARQGTSGTDTQYF. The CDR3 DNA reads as TGTGCCGCGCGCCAGGGGACTAGCGGGACAGATACGCAGTATTTT.

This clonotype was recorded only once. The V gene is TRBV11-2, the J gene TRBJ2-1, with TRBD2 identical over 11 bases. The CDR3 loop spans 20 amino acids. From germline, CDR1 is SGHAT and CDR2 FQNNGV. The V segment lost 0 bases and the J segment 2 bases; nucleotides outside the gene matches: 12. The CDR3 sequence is CASSLEGLAGGPLTYNEQFF. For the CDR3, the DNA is TGTGCCAGCAGCTTAGAAGGGCTAGCGGGAGGTCCTCTCACCTACAATGAGCAGTTCTTC.

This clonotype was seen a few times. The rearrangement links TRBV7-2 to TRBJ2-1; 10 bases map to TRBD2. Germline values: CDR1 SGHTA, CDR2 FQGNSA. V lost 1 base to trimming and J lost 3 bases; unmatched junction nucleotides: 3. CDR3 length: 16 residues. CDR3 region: CASSLVGLADYNEQFF. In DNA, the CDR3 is TGTGCCAGCAGCTTAGTAGGACTAGCGGACTACAATGAGCAGTTCTTC.

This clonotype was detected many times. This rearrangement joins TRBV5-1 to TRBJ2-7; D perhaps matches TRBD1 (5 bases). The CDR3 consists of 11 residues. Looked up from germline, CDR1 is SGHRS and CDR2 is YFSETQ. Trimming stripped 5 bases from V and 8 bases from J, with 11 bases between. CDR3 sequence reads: CASSDRPQQYF. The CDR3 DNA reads TGCGCCAGCAGTGACAGACCCCAGCAGTACTTC.

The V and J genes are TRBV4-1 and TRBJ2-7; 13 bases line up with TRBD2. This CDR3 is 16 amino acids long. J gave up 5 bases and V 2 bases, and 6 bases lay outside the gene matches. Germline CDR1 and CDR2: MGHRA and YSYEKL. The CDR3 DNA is TGCGCCAGCAGCCAACATCCGGGACTAGCGGGAAACGAGCAGTACTTC. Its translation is CASSQHPGLAGNEQYF.